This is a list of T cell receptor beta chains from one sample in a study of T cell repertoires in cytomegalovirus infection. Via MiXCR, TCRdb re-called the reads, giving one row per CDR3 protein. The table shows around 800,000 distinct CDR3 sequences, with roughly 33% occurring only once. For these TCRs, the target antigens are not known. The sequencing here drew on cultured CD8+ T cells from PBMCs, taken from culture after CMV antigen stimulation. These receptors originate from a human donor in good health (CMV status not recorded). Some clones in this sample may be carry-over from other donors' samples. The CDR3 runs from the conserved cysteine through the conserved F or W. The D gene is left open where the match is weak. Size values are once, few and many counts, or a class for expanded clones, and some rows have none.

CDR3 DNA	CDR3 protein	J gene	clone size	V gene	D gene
TGTGCCAGCAGTTGGGGCAGCATGAACACTGAAGCTTTCTTT	CASSWGSMNTEAFF	TRBJ1-1	-	TRBV6-8	-
TGTGCCAGCTGGGAGGGAAACACCATATATTTT	CASWEGNTIYF	TRBJ1-3	few	TRBV12-3/TRBV12-4	-
TGTGCCATCAGTGACGTCGGGGGGGAATACCTCAGCTCCTATAATTCACCCCTCCACTTT	CAISDVGGEYLSSYNSPLHF	TRBJ1-6	few	TRBV10-3	-
TGTGCCAGCAGCCAAGAGGGCAGCTTAGTTGACTATGGCTACACCTTC	CASSQEGSLVDYGYTF	TRBJ1-2	-	TRBV3-1	-
TGTGCCAGCAGCGGAGGGTGGGTAGCGGGGGGGCCACAGAACATTCAGTACTTC	CASSGGWVAGGPQNIQYF	TRBJ2-4	few	TRBV9	TRBD2
TGTGCCAGCAGCCCTATCAATGACAATGAGCAGTTCTTC	CASSPINDNEQFF	TRBJ2-1	-	TRBV7-9	-
TGTGCCAGCAGTGCCGGGACATTACGCACAGATACGCAGTATTTT	CASSAGTLRTDTQYF	TRBJ2-3	-	TRBV3-1	-
TGTGCCAGCAGCCCCCGGAAGGGGACCACAGATACGCAGTATTTT	CASSPRKGTTDTQYF	TRBJ2-3	many	TRBV9	-
TGTGCCAGCAGCTTAGGGTTAGGCGAGCAGTACTTC	CASSLGLGEQYF	TRBJ2-7	many	TRBV7-2	-
TGTGCCAGCAGCCCGGGCCCCATCTCCTATAATTCACCCCTCCACTTT	CASSPGPISYNSPLHF	TRBJ1-6	-	TRBV7-9	-
TGTGCCAGCAGCCCGCAGGGGAATCGAAATAATTCACCCCTCCACTTT	CASSPQGNRNNSPLHF	TRBJ1-6	-	TRBV7-6	-
TGTGCCATCAGGAACACCAGGGGGGACACCGGGGAGCTGTTTTTT	CAIRNTRGDTGELFF	TRBJ2-2	-	TRBV10-3	-
TGTGCCAGCAGCCGCGATACATGGGATACGCAGTATTTT	CASSRDTWDTQYF	TRBJ2-3	-	TRBV7-6	-
TGTGCCAGTTCAGGACTAGCTAACACAGATACGCAGTATTTT	CASSGLANTDTQYF	TRBJ2-3	-	TRBV27	TRBD2
TGTGCCAGCAGTTACTTACCGAACAGGGATGGAAACTATGGCTACACCTTC	CASSYLPNRDGNYGYTF	TRBJ1-2	-	TRBV27	-
TGCGCCAGCAGCCAAGGGGGGGCGTTTGGCTACACCTTC	CASSQGGAFGYTF	TRBJ1-2	-	TRBV4-1	-
TGTGCCAGCAGCTCCCCAACCGGACTATTCTACGAGCAGTACTTC	CASSSPTGLFYEQYF	TRBJ2-7	few	TRBV7-6	-
TGTGCCAGCAGCCCCCGAACCGGACAGACCCAAGAGACCCAGTACTTC	CASSPRTGQTQETQYF	TRBJ2-5	-	TRBV11-3	-
TGTGCCAGCACCCCGCAAAGGGACTATGGCTACACCTTC	CASTPQRDYGYTF	TRBJ1-2	many	TRBV12-3/TRBV12-4	-
TGTGCCAGCAGCTTAGCGAGGGGCTACGAGCAGTACTTC	CASSLARGYEQYF	TRBJ2-7	many	TRBV7-2	-
TGTGCCAGCGTTGGAGGGGCGCTCAATGAGCAGTTCTTC	CASVGGALNEQFF	TRBJ2-1	few	TRBV6-1	-
TGTGCCAGCACTCCGGGACAGGCACTTAACACTGAAGCTTTCTTT	CASTPGQALNTEAFF	TRBJ1-1	many	TRBV6-2/TRBV6-3	TRBD1
TGTGCCAGCTCACAGGGGGTGAGGTCACCCCTCCACTTT	CASSQGVRSPLHF	TRBJ1-6	few	TRBV12-3/TRBV12-4	TRBD1
TGTGCCAGCATCGGGGCCGGGGAGAACAATGAGCAGTTCTTC	CASIGAGENNEQFF	TRBJ2-1	few	TRBV7-8	-
TGTGCCACCTCGGGACTCAGCAATCAGCCCCAGCATTTT	CATSGLSNQPQHF	TRBJ1-5	few	TRBV19	-
TGTGCCAGCAGTGTGGTCGTTAGGGAAAAACTGTTTTTT	CASSVVVREKLFF	TRBJ1-4	-	TRBV12-3/TRBV12-4	-
TGTGCCAGCAGTTTAGTCGGGACAGGTCCATTCACAGATACGCAGTATTTT	CASSLVGTGPFTDTQYF	TRBJ2-3	-	TRBV12-3/TRBV12-4	TRBD1
TGTGCCAGCAGAGACAGGGGGTGGAATTCACCCCTCCACTTT	CASRDRGWNSPLHF	TRBJ1-6	few	TRBV6-5	TRBD1
TGCGCCAGCAGCCAACCCGAGGGGGGGGGCCGCACTGAAGCTTTCTTT	CASSQPEGGGRTEAFF	TRBJ1-1	-	TRBV4-1	-
TGTGCCAGCAGCACCCGGACCGGGAACACTGAAGCTTTCTTT	CASSTRTGNTEAFF	TRBJ1-1	many	TRBV7-8	-
TGTGCCAGCAGCTTAAGCGAGGGACTAAGACCACCAACTCAATTAAGCAATCAGCCCCAGCATTTT	CASSLSEGLRPPTQLSNQPQHF	TRBJ1-5	few	TRBV7-2	-
TGTGCCAGCAGTTACTCGGGACTAGCGACCTACAATGAGCAGTTCTTC	CASSYSGLATYNEQFF	TRBJ2-1	few	TRBV6-2/TRBV6-3	TRBD2